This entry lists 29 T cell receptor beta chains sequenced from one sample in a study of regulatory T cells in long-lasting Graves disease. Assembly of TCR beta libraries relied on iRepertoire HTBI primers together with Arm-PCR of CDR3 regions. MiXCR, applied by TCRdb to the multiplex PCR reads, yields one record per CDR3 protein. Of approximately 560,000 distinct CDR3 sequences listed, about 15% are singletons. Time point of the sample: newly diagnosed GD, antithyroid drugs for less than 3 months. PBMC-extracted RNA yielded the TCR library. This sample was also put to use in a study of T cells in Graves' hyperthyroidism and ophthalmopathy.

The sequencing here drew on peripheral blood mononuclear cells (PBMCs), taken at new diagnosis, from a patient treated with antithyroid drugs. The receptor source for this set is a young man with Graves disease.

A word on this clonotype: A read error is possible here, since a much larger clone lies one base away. CDR3 DNA: TGTGCCAGCAGTTTCAGTCGTGGGATAGGCAATGAGCAGCTCTTC. Translating it yields CASSFSRGIGNEQLF. V is TRBV27 and J is TRBJ2-1; D is ambiguous. Germline V gives CDR1 MNHEY, CDR2 SMNVEV (reference sequence). This CDR3 contains 15 residues.

This chain's CDR3 is CASSRTSGSIFEQYF. CDR3 DNA: TGTGCCAGCAGCCGGACTAGCGGGAGTATCTTCGAGCAGTACTTC. This chain links TRBV12-3 or TRBV12-4 with TRBJ2-7; 13 positions match TRBD2. V was clipped by 6 bases and J by 6 bases; unmatched bases: 8. The CDR3 is made up of 15 amino acids.

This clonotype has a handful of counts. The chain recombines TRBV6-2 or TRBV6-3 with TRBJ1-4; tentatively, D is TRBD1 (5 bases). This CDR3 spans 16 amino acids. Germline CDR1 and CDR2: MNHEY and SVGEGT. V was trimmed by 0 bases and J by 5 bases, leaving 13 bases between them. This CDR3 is CASSYSLGGGNEKLFF. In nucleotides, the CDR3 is TGTGCCAGCAGTTACTCCCTCGGGGGGGGGAATGAAAAACTGTTTTTT.

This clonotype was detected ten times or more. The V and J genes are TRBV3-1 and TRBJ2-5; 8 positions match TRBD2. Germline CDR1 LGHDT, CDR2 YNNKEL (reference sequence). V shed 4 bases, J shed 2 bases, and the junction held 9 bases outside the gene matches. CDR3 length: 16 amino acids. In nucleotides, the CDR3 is TGTGCCAGCAGCCCCTTCGGGAGGGGGTTACAAGAGACCCAGTACTTC. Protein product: CASSPFGRGLQETQYF.

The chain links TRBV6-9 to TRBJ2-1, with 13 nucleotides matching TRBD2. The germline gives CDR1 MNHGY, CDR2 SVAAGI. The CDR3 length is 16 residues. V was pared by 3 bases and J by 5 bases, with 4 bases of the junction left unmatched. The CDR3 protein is CASSYRTSGRDNEQFF. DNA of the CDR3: TGTGCCAGCAGTTACCGGACTAGCGGGAGAGACAATGAGCAGTTCTTC.

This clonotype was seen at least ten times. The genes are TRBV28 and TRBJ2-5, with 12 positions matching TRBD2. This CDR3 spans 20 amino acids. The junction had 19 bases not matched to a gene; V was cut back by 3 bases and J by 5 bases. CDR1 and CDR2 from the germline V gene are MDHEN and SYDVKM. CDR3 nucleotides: TGTGCCAGCAGTTTCCCCCCGACGACTAGCGGGAGTAAGGGGTCGGAGACCCAGTACTTC. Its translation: CASSFPPTTSGSKGSETQYF. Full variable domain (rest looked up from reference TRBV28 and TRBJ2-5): DVKVTQSSRYLVKRTGEKVFLECVQDMDHENMFWYRQDPGLGLRLIYFSYDVKMKEKGDIPEGYSVSREKKERFSLILESASTNQTSMYLCASSFPPTTSGSKGSETQYFGPGTRLLVL.

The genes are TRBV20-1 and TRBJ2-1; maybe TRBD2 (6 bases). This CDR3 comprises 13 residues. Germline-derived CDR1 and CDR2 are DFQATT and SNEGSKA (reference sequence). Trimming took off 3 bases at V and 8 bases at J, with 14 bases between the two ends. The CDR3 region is CSARKAGNDEQFF. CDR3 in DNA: TGCAGTGCTAGGAAAGCGGGTAACGATGAGCAGTTCTTC.

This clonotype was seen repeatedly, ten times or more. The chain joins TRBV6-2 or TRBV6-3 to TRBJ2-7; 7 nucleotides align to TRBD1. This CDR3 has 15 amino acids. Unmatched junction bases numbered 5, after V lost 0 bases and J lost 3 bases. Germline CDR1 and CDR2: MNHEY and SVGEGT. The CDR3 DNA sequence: TGTGCCAGCAGTTACTCCGGGACAGAGCTCTACGAGCAGTACTTC. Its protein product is CASSYSGTELYEQYF.

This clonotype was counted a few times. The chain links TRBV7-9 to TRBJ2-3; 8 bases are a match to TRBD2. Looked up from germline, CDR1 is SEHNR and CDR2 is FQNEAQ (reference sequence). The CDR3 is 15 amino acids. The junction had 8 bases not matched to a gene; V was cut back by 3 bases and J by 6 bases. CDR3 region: CASSLLAGPTDTQYF. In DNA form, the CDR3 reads TGTGCCAGCAGCTTGTTAGCGGGGCCCACGGATACGCAGTATTTT.

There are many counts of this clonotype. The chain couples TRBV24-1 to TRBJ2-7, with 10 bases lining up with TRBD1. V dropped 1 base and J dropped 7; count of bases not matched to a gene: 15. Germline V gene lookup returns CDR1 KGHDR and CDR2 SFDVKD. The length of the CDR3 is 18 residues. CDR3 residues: CATSDFYDTGTGVGEQYF. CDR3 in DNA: TGTGCCACCAGTGATTTTTACGATACCGGGACAGGGGTAGGTGAGCAGTACTTC.

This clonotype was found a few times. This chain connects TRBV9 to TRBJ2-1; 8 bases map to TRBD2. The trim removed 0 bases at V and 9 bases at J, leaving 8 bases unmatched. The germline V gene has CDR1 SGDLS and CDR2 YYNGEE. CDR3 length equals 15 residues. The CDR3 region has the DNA TGTGCCAGCAGCGTAGTCGCCGGGAGGGCCGGTGAGCAGTTCTTC. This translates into CASSVVAGRAGEQFF.

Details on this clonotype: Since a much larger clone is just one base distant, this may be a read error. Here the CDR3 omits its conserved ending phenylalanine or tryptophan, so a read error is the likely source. DNA of the CDR3: TGTGCCAGCAGCGAGGGACAGGCCGAAGAGACCCAGTACTCC. It is translated as CASSEGQAEETQYS. This chain uses TRBV25-1 with TRBJ2-1, with TRBD1 matching 8 bases. The tail of the sequence fits TRBJ2-5 better, so the J call may be wrong. Germline V gene sequence: CDR1 MGHDK, CDR2 SYGVNS. This CDR3 has 14 amino acids.

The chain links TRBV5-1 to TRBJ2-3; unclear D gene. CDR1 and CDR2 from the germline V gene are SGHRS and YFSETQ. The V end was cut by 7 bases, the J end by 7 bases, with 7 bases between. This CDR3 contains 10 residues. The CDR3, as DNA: TGCGCCAGCCGCACCCATACGCAGTATTTT. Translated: CASRTHTQYF.

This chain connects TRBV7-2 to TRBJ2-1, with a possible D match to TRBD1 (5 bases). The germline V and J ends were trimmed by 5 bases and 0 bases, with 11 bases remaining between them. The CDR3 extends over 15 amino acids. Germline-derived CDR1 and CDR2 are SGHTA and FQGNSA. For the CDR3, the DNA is TGTGCCAGCAGCGTCCGACAGAGCTCCTACAATGAGCAGTTCTTC. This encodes CASSVRQSSYNEQFF.

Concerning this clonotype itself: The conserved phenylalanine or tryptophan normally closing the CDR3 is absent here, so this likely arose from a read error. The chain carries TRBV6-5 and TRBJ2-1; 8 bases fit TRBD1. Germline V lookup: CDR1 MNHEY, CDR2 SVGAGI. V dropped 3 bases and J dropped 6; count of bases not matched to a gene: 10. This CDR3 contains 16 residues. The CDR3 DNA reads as TGTGCCAGCAGTTATCCCGGGACAGGTGGGGGCAATGAGCAGTTCTCC. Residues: CASSYPGTGGGNEQFS.

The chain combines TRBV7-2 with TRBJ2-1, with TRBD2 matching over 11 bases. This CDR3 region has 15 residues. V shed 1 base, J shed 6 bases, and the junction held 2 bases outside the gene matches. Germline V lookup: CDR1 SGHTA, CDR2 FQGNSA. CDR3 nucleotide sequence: TGTGCCAGCAGCTTAGTCGGACTAGCGGGCAATGAGCAGTTCTTC. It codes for CASSLVGLAGNEQFF.

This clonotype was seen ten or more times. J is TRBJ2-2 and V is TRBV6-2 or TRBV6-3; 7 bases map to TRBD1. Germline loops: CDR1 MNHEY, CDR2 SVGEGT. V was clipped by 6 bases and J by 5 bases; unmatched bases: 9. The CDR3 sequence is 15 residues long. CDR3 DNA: TGTGCCAGCAGCTACCGGGACAGCACAACCGGGGAGCTGTTTTTT. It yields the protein CASSYRDSTTGELFF.

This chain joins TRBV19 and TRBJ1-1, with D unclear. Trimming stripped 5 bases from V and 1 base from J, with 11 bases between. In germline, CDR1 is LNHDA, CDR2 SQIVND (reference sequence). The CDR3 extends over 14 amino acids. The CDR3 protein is CASSGYHRNTEAFF. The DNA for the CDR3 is TGTGCCAGTAGTGGCTATCACAGGAACACTGAAGCTTTCTTT. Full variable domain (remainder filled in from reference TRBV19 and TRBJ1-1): DGGITQSPKYLFRKEGQNVTLSCEQNLNHDAMYWYRQDPGQGLRLIYYSQIVNDFQKGDIAEGYSVSREKKESFPLTVTSAQKNPTAFYLCASSGYHRNTEAFFGQGTRLTVV.

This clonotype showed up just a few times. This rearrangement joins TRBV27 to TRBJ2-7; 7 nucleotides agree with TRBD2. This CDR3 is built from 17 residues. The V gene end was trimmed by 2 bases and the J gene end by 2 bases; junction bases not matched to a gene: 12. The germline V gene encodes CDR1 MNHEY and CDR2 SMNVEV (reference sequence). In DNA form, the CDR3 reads TGTGCCAGCAGTTTAGGGCCGGGGAGGGGAGAACCCTACGAGCAGTACTTC. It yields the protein CASSLGPGRGEPYEQYF.

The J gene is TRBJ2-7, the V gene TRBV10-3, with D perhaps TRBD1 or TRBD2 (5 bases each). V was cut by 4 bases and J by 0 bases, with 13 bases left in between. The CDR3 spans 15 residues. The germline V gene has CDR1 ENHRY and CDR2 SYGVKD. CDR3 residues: CAISVGDGLSYEQYF. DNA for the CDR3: TGTGCCATCAGTGTGGGGGACGGTCTCTCCTACGAGCAGTACTTC.

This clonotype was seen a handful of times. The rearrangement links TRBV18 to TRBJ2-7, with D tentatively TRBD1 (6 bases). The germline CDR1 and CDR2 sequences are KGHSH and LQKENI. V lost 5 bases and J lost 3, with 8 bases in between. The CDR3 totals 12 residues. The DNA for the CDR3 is TGTGCCAGCTCAATACAGGGCTACGAGCAGTACTTC. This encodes CASSIQGYEQYF.

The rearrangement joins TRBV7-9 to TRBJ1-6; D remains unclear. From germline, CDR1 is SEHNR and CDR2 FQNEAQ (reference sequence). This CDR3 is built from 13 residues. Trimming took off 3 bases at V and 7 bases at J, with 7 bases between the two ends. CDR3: CASSLPGNSPLHF. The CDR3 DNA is TGTGCCAGCAGCTTGCCGGGGAATTCACCCCTCCACTTT.

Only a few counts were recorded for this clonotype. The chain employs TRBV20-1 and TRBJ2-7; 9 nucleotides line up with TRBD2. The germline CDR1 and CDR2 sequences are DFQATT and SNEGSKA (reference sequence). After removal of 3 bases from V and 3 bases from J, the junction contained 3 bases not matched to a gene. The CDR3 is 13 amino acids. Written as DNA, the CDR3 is TGCAGTGCTAGGATAGCGGGAGTCTACGAGCAGTACTTC. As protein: CSARIAGVYEQYF.

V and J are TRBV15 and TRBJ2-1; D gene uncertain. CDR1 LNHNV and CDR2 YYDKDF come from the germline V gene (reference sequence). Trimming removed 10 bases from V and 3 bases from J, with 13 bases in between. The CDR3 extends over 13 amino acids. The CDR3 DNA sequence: TGTGCCAGCCGTCCGGAGCACTACAATGAGCAGTTCTTC. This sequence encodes CASRPEHYNEQFF.

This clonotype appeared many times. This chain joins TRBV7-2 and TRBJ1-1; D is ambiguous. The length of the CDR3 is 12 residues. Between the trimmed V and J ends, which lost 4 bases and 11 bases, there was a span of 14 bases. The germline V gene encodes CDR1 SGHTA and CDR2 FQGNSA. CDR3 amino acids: CASSSTGGAAFF. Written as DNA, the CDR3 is TGTGCCAGCAGCTCCACGGGCGGCGCGGCTTTCTTT.

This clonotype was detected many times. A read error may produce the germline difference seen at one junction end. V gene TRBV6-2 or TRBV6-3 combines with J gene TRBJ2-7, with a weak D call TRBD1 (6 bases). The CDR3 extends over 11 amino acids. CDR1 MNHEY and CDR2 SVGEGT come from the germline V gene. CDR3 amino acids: CASSDRDTTHF. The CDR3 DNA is TGTGCCAGCAGTGACCGGGACACAACACATTTC.

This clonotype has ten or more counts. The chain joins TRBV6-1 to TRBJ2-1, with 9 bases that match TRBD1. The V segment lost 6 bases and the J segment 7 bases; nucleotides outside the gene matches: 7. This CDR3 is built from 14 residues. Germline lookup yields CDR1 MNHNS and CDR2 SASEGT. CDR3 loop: CASRAGQGFNEQFF. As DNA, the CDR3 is TGTGCCAGCAGGGCCGGACAGGGGTTTAATGAGCAGTTCTTC.

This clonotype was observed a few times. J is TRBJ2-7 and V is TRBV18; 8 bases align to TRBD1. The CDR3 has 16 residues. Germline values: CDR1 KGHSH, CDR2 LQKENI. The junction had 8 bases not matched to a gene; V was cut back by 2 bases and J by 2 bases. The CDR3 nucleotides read TGTGCCAGCTCACCAAGGTCAGGACAGGGTACCTACGAGCAGTACTTC. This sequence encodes CASSPRSGQGTYEQYF.

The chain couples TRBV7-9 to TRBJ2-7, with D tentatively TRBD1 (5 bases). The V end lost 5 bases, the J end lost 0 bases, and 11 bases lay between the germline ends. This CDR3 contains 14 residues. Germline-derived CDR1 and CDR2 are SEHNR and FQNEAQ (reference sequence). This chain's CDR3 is CASSPTEYSYEQYF. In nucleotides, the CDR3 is TGTGCCAGCAGCCCGACAGAATACTCCTACGAGCAGTACTTC.